This T cell receptor (beta chain) originates from a study of T cells after yellow fever vaccination. Study results and limitations: Abundant contaminating clonotypes from the bulk population could appear in FACS-sorted repertoires. Boosting was followed by the reappearance of most primary-vaccination clones (around 95% CD4, more than 70% CD8). Weaker, the secondary response had a peak occurring faster, on day 5 versus 15.

Researchers made TCR cDNA using 5'RACE template switching, and this step added a universal primer site and UMIs. MiXCR, applied by TCRdb to the 5' RACE reads, yields one record per CDR3 protein. The sample holds hundreds of thousands of distinct CDR3 sequences, around 12% seen once. This clonotype showed up just a few times. What it binds is unknown. Trimming stripped 1 base from V and 6 bases from J, with 6 bases between. Germline CDR1 reads SEHNR; CDR2 reads FQNEAQ (reference sequence). This CDR3 region has 13 residues. This TCR was sampled from a man younger than 40 who received the YFV17D yellow fever vaccine. The chain is built from TRBV7-9 and TRBJ2-2; D unclear. This specimen consisted of PBMCs, obtained on the day of the yellow fever booster vaccination. The CDR3 spells CASSLGVSGELFF. The CDR3 bases are TGTGCCAGCAGCTTAGGGGTCTCCGGGGAGCTGTTTTTT.